Following are 14 T cell receptor beta chains from one sample sequenced in a study of blood T cell repertoires in COVID-19. Produced via immunoSEQ multiplex PCR; TCRdb's table is partial and in-frame only. The repertoire holds approximately 150,000 clones, with 85% as singletons. Material for sequencing was peripheral blood. The receptors were gathered from a man between 40 and 49 years old with acute or convalescent COVID-19.

The gene calls are TRBV4-1 and TRBJ2-4; TRBD1 is a possible D gene (6 bases). V lost 0 bases and J 8 bases, leaving 14 bases between the germline ends. This CDR3 region has 15 residues. Germline V lookup: CDR1 MGHRA, CDR2 YSYEKL. CDR3: CASSQESAGVDIQYF. Here the CDR3 DNA reads TGCGCCAGCAGCCAAGAATCGGCAGGGGTAGACATTCAGTACTTC.

There are a few counts of this clone. The chain combines TRBV29-1 with TRBJ1-4, with a tentative D call TRBD1 (6 bases). Germline CDR1 is SQVTM and CDR2 is ANQGSEA. V was clipped by 2 bases and J by 8 bases, with 9 bases between them. The length of the CDR3 is 12 residues. The CDR3 here is CSVERDNEKLFF. CDR3 bases: TGCAGCGTTGAAAGGGACAACGAAAAACTGTTTTTT. The entire variable domain, with the rest obtained from reference TRBV29-1 and TRBJ1-4, is as follows: SAVISQKPSRDICQRGTSLTIQCQVDSQVTMMFWYRQQPGQSLTLIATANQGSEATYESGFVIDKFPISRPNLTFSTLTVSNMSPEDSSIYLCSVERDNEKLFFGSGTQLSVL.

The V and J genes are TRBV10-3 and TRBJ1-1; D may be TRBD1 (5 bases). Germline V gene sequence: CDR1 ENHRY, CDR2 SYGVKD. V lost 7 bases to trimming and J lost 3 bases, with 12 bases between them. CDR3 length: 13 residues. DNA of the CDR3: TGTGCCATCACACGGGGGTATGACACTGAAGCTTTCTTT. This gives the protein CAITRGYDTEAFF.

CDR3 region: CASSVTGEGNTIYF. DNA for the CDR3: TGCGCCAGCAGCGTGACAGGGGAAGGAAACACCATATATTTT. V usage is TRBV5-1 and J usage is TRBJ1-3; TRBD1 matches at 8 bases. Germline CDR1 and CDR2: SGHRS and YFSETQ. Trimming cost V 4 bases and J 4 bases; bases outside gene matches: 4. This CDR3 has 14 residues.

This clone turned up a few times. The rearrangement links TRBV5-8 to TRBJ1-2; maybe TRBD1 (5 bases). V lost 0 bases to trimming and J lost 6 bases, with 9 bases between them. The CDR3 totals 13 residues. Per the germline V gene, CDR1 is SGHTS and CDR2 is YDEGEE. The CDR3 loop is CASSLASGNGYTF. The CDR3 DNA reads TGTGCCAGCAGCTTGGCATCAGGGAATGGCTACACCTTC.

The chain couples TRBV30 to TRBJ1-6; D is unresolved. This CDR3 spans 12 amino acids. V lost 1 base to trimming and J lost 7 bases, with 5 bases between them. Germline V gene sequence: CDR1 GTSNPN, CDR2 SVGIG (reference sequence). CDR3 nucleotides: TGTGCCTGGAGTGGAGGGAATTCACCCCTCCACTTT. This sequence encodes CAWSGGNSPLHF.

The V gene is TRBV27, the J gene TRBJ2-2; TRBD2 matches 7 bases. The CDR3 is 17 residues long. Per the germline V gene, CDR1 is MNHEY and CDR2 is SMNVEV (reference sequence). V shed 1 base, J shed 0 bases, and the junction held 5 bases outside the gene matches. Here the CDR3 reads CASSLWEGLSNTGELFF. Here the CDR3 DNA reads TGTGCCAGCAGTTTATGGGAGGGGCTCTCGAACACCGGGGAGCTGTTTTTT.

V gene TRBV5-6 combines with J gene TRBJ2-7, with unresolved D. The V end lost 1 base, the J end lost 0 bases, and 8 bases lay between the germline ends. This CDR3 has 14 residues. The V gene's germline CDR1 is SGHDT and CDR2 YYEEEE. For the CDR3, the DNA is TGTGCCAGCAGCTTGAGAGGAATCTCCTACGAGCAGTACTTC. Translated, it gives CASSLRGISYEQYF.

The chain couples TRBV28 to TRBJ2-6; tentatively, D is TRBD1 (5 bases). Germline V lookup: CDR1 MDHEN, CDR2 SYDVKM. V lost 5 bases, J lost 0 bases, and 11 bases lay in between. CDR3 length equals 16 residues. CDR3 nucleotides: TGTGCCAGCAGTCCCGCAGGGTCCTCTGGGGCCAACGTCCTGACTTTC. Protein product: CASSPAGSSGANVLTF. Full variable domain (outside the CDR3, taken from reference TRBV28 and TRBJ2-6): DVKVTQSSRYLVKRTGEKVFLECVQDMDHENMFWYRQDPGLGLRLIYFSYDVKMKEKGDIPEGYSVSREKKERFSLILESASTNQTSMYLCASSPAGSSGANVLTFGAGSRLTVL.

This chain uses TRBV4-1 with TRBJ1-4; D is uncertain. The CDR3 extends over 14 amino acids. Deletions cut 2 bases from V and 7 bases from J, with 11 bases between. Germline lookup yields CDR1 MGHRA and CDR2 YSYEKL. The CDR3 loop is CASSQITTGEKLFF. The CDR3, as DNA: TGCGCCAGCAGCCAAATAACAACGGGTGAAAAACTGTTTTTT.

The chain couples TRBV9 to TRBJ2-7; TRBD2 agrees at 9 bases. The CDR3 has 16 amino acids. CDR1 and CDR2 from the germline V gene are SGDLS and YYNGEE. V lost 0 bases and J lost 1; bases outside the gene matches: 5. CDR3 coding DNA: TGTGCCAGCAGCGTAGGGGTAGCGGGGGAGTCCTACGAGCAGTACTTC. Protein sequence: CASSVGVAGESYEQYF.

V is TRBV5-1 and J is TRBJ1-2; 10 positions agree with TRBD1. The germline V gene has CDR1 SGHRS and CDR2 YFSETQ. The CDR3 contains 17 residues. With 2 bases clipped from V and 1 base from J, the junction kept 8 bases outside the gene matches. CDR3 amino acids: CASSFLGQGNDNYGYTF. CDR3 DNA sequence: TGCGCCAGCAGCTTTCTGGGACAGGGGAATGATAACTATGGCTACACCTTC. The complete variable domain, with remaining parts taken from reference TRBV5-1 and TRBJ1-2, reads KAGVTQTPRYLIKTRGQQVTLSCSPISGHRSVSWYQQTPGQGLQFLFEYFSETQRNKGNFPGRFSGRQFSNSRSEMNVSTLELGDSALYLCASSFLGQGNDNYGYTFGSGTRLTVV.

This clone has a single count. The V call is TRBV19, the J call TRBJ1-2; 9 bases align to TRBD1. With 4 bases clipped from V and 5 bases from J, the junction kept 11 bases outside the gene matches. This CDR3 has 16 amino acids. Germline CDR1 reads LNHDA; CDR2 reads SQIVND (reference sequence). CDR3 sequence (DNA): TGTGCCAGTAGTAAATTGGGACAGGGAGGTGGATATGGCTACACCTTC. It codes for CASSKLGQGGGYGYTF.

This sequence joins TRBV29-1 and TRBJ2-1; TRBD2 matches 15 bases. The CDR3 length is 15 residues. Looked up from germline, CDR1 is SQVTM and CDR2 is ANQGSEA. After removal of 6 bases from V and 4 bases from J, the junction contained 4 bases not matched to a gene. The CDR3 sequence is CSVDGLAGGYNEQFF. CDR3 nucleotides: TGCAGCGTCGACGGACTAGCGGGGGGGTACAATGAGCAGTTCTTC.